This paragraph reports one TCR beta chain. Its recognized antigen is unknown. Library construction relied on 5' RACE. Each TCR library was prepared from 3,000 to 4,500 ng of total RNA. cDNA was synthesized with SMARTScribe reverse transcriptase in eight separate reactions per sample. During cDNA synthesis, unique molecular identifiers containing a 6-nucleotide sample barcode were introduced by template switching. Two nested PCRs of approximately 16 and 10 cycles amplified the TCRalpha and TCRbeta cDNA, and bead purification followed each PCR. Before amplification, the cDNA was treated with uracil DNA-glycosylase and purified using the QIAquick PCR purification kit. In the second PCR, Illumina TruSeq-compatible adapters and sample-specific barcodes were added. Library quality and concentration were assessed using TapeStation and Qubit, and about 5.2 ng of each library was pooled. Sequencing of pooled libraries was carried out on an Illumina HiSeq2500 single-index Rapid Run using 2 x 100 bp reads and custom sequencing primers. The study's own analysis went as follows. PCR and sequencing errors were corrected by UMI-based consensus assembly using MiGEC version 1.2.6. MiXCR version 2.1.1 was used to carry out V(D)J alignment, clonotype assembly and CDR3 extraction. Normalisation of gene usage, clonotype sharing and MAIT/NKT TCR abundance was achieved by analysing the top 1000, 10 000 and 20 000 clonotypes per sample. After downsampling to 27 000 UMIs, diversity was calculated as the inverse Simpson index using the vegan R package. Statistical testing used paired Mann-Whitney U tests on the discordant twin pairs and applied Benjamini-Hochberg correction for multiple testing. Through TCRdb reprocessing, the reads give one entry per CDR3 protein sequence; DNA is omitted. The V and J calls come from TCRdb's annotation, not from the publication. The sample table includes more than 300,000 distinct CDR3 sequences. Around 2.6% of the sample goes to the ten largest clones.

The data were taken from a study of monozygotic twins with inflammatory bowel disease (dated by TCRdb to the late 2010s). About the investigation overall: The complete study included about 30 monozygotic twin pairs: 19 IBD-discordant Danish pairs and nine German pairs, of which four were IBD-concordant and five were IBD-discordant. The search for disease-associated traits relied mainly on comparing, within discordant pairs, IBD patients with their genetically identical healthy co-twins. Each individual had, on average, about 151 000 unique TCRalpha sequences and 181 000 unique TCRbeta sequences available for analysis.

CDR3 length: 18 amino acids, cysteine to phenylalanine. DNA is not on record. CDR1 MNHEY and CDR2 SVGEGT are derived from the germline V gene. From each donor, a roughly 2.5 ml peripheral blood sample was drawn into PAXgene tubes and stored at -80 degrees C. Total RNA was isolated from whole blood with the PAXgene blood miRNA kit on an automated QIAcube, without T cell sorting. Peripheral blood from monozygotic twin pairs concordant or discordant for inflammatory bowel disease was subjected to deep TCRalpha and TCRbeta repertoire profiling with unique molecular barcoding. Smoking habits were recorded for all twin pairs, with individuals classified as current, former or never smokers. Study-wide conclusions, independent of this receptor: Because patients were on differing immunosuppressive treatments, the repertoires may have picked up extra background noise and inter-individual variability. No single strong signal or clonotype linked to IBD turned up in the results, so the idea that one exists was not supported. Compared with healthy twins, IBD patients shared fewer clonotypes with other individuals, and the difference was most pronounced in patients with signs of disease activity. Repertoire similarity did not differ between concordant and discordant twins, possibly due to limited statistical power. Measured by the inverse Simpson index, TCRbeta repertoire diversity was lower in IBD patients than in their healthy co-twins. Different T cell subtypes could not be distinguished in the analysis.

Recombination connected TRBV6-2 or TRBV6-3 to TRBJ2-5. The TCR sequence derives from a human donor with ulcerative colitis or Crohn's disease, or a healthy co-twin of an affected twin (not recorded which). Specimen: blood. CDR3 sequence: CASSFSAFTTGNGETQYF.